This T cell receptor (beta chain) was observed in a study of T cells in Graves' hyperthyroidism and ophthalmopathy. Background on the study: Peripheral blood collection took place at initial diagnosis, before any treatment. Points from the study as a whole: Researchers report that a 13 V-J model separated ophthalmopathy from stable hyperthyroidism.

Patients were aged 18 to 65, had disease duration under 2 months, and had newly diagnosed hyperthyroidism. Fresh peripheral blood, approximately 10 ml, yielded the PBMCs. The CDR3 extends over 12 amino acids. V shed 5 bases, J shed 4 bases, and the junction held 2 bases outside the gene matches. Amplified regions were TCR beta CDR3 sequences from RNA transcripts. The primer set for the first-round RT-PCR of the TCR CDR3 was HTBI. TCRdb re-analysed the multiplex PCR reads in MiXCR, keeping a single row per CDR3 protein. The sample lists around 420,000 distinct CDR3 sequences, 15% to 17% seen once, with roughly 8% in the top ten. This clonotype came up many times. The antigen remains undetermined.

Sample: blood. The genes are TRBV12-3 or TRBV12-4 and TRBJ2-7, with 7 positions matching TRBD2. This TCR came from a woman aged 18-35 years with Graves' hyperthyroidism. As DNA, the CDR3 is TGTGCCAGCAGTCTGCGGGGGTACGAGCAGTACTTC. Protein sequence: CASSLRGYEQYF.